This passage covers 16 T cell receptor beta chains from one sample sequenced in a study of identical twins. A single record per CDR3 protein comes from TCRdb applying MiXCR to the 5' RACE reads. The table records roughly 630,000 distinct CDR3 sequences, about 7.6% of them present only once. This same sample was also taken into another study, of yellow fever vaccine responses in identical twins.

The sample taken for sequencing was PBMCs. The receptor source for this set is a woman between 18 and 29 years old in good health.

The rearrangement joins TRBV6-5 to TRBJ2-2, with D possibly being TRBD1 (6 bases). Germline lookup yields CDR1 MNHEY and CDR2 SVGAGI. V was clipped by 5 bases and J by 2 bases, with 15 bases between them. The CDR3 is 16 residues long. CDR3 DNA: TGTGCCAGCAGTCACCCCAGGGGCCTAAACACCGGGGAGCTGTTTTTT. Protein: CASSHPRGLNTGELFF.

This clonotype was picked up many times. The chain joins TRBV15 to TRBJ1-2; 7 nucleotides match TRBD1. Germline trimming cut 0 bases from V and 5 bases from J; bases unmatched to any gene: 6. The CDR3 sequence is 15 residues long. Looked up from germline, CDR1 is LNHNV and CDR2 is YYDKDF (reference sequence). The CDR3 coding sequence is TGTGCCACCAGCAGAGATAACTCAGGGGGGTATGGCTACACCTTC. Translating it yields CATSRDNSGGYGYTF.

V gene TRBV15 combines with J gene TRBJ1-2; D not resolved. CDR3 size: 14 residues. Germline CDR1 LNHNV, CDR2 YYDKDF (reference sequence). V was trimmed by 0 bases and J by 3 bases, leaving 8 bases between them. The CDR3, as DNA: TGTGCCACCAGCAGAGAAAAGGGCTACTATGGCTACACCTTC. Translated, it gives CATSREKGYYGYTF.

In its sample, this clonotype was seen many times. The chain is built from TRBV7-3 and TRBJ2-1, with D possibly being TRBD2 (5 bases). Trimming cost V 0 bases and J 0 bases, with 9 bases left between them. The CDR3 runs to 16 residues. Germline CDR1 and CDR2: SGHTA and FQGTGA. The CDR3 bases are TGTGCCAGCAGCTTAACGTATGCGGGCTCCTACAATGAGCAGTTCTTC. It yields the protein CASSLTYAGSYNEQFF.

This clonotype was counted ten times or more. V is TRBV12-3 or TRBV12-4 and J is TRBJ2-2; no definite D call. The CDR3 loop spans 14 amino acids. The V end was cut by 6 bases, the J end by 0 bases, with 8 bases between. CDR3 amino acids: CASRKTSNTGELFF. CDR3 nucleotide sequence: TGTGCCAGCAGGAAAACATCGAACACCGGGGAGCTGTTTTTT.

In this sample, this clonotype turned up many times. This chain joins TRBV3-1 and TRBJ2-3; weak D call: TRBD2 (5 bases). The CDR3 is 17 residues long. V lost 2 bases to trimming and J lost 2 bases, with 17 bases between them. Germline V gene data show CDR1 as LGHDT and CDR2 as YNNKEL (reference sequence). CDR3 DNA sequence: TGTGCCAGCAGCCAATTCTCAACTGGCGGGCCCACAGATACGCAGTATTTT. Translated, it gives CASSQFSTGGPTDTQYF.

This clonotype was observed a few times. The chain is built from TRBV7-8 and TRBJ2-7; D might be TRBD2 (6 bases). The germline gives CDR1 SGHVS, CDR2 FQNEAQ. The CDR3 is 17 amino acids. Trimming shortened V by 1 base and J by 4 bases, and 20 bases separated the two germline ends. CDR3 region: CASSLGLLQAGKYEQYF. The CDR3 nucleotides read TGTGCCAGCAGCTTAGGGCTCCTCCAAGCGGGCAAGTACGAGCAGTACTTC.

CDR3 loop: CASTDRGSYEQYV. In DNA, the CDR3 is TGTGCCAGCACGGACAGGGGTTCCTACGAGCAGTACGTC. The chain joins TRBV6-1 to TRBJ2-7; 9 bases map to TRBD1. The CDR3 runs to 13 residues. V lost 7 bases and J lost 1; bases outside the gene matches: 2. Per germline, CDR1 MNHNS and CDR2 SASEGT.

The rearrangement uses TRBV9 and TRBJ2-5, with TRBD2 matching over 8 bases. Trimming cost V 3 bases and J 4 bases; bases outside gene matches: 8. The CDR3 is made up of 15 amino acids. Germline V lookup: CDR1 SGDLS, CDR2 YYNGEE. CDR3 loop: CASSDEAGVAETQYF. The DNA for the CDR3 is TGTGCCAGCAGCGATGAAGCGGGAGTGGCAGAGACCCAGTACTTC. Drawing the rest from reference TRBV9 and TRBJ2-5, the complete variable domain is DSGVTQTPKHLITATGQRVTLRCSPRSGDLSVYWYQQSLDQGLQFLIQYYNGEERAKGNILERFSAQQFPDLHSELNLSSLELGDSALYFCASSDEAGVAETQYFGPGTRLLVL.

The J gene is TRBJ1-5, the V gene TRBV29-1; the D is unclear. The CDR3 has 14 amino acids. V gave up 4 bases and J gave up 3 bases, with 13 bases separating them. Germline CDR1 and CDR2: SQVTM and ANQGSEA. The CDR3 spells CSVVLGVNNQPQHF. For the CDR3, the DNA is TGCAGCGTTGTACTAGGAGTAAACAATCAGCCCCAGCATTTT.

This sequence joins TRBV27 and TRBJ1-1, with D possibly TRBD1 on 5 matching bases. The CDR3 covers 18 residues. Trimming left V 5 bases short and J 8 bases short, with 30 bases between. Germline assignment: CDR1 MNHEY and CDR2 SMNVEV (reference sequence). The CDR3 DNA reads as TGTGCCAGCAGTCCACGGCGGACATACCAGTCCTTGGGGATAGAAGCTTTCTTT. Translated: CASSPRRTYQSLGIEAFF.

This clonotype was counted at least ten times. The rearrangement links TRBV7-2 to TRBJ2-1, with a tentative D call TRBD2 (6 bases). V dropped 1 base and J dropped 10 bases, with 14 bases sitting between them. The germline gives CDR1 SGHTA, CDR2 FQGNSA. The CDR3 is 14 amino acids. The CDR3 loop is CASSLGTTTPEQFF. The CDR3 DNA follows: TGTGCCAGCAGCTTAGGGACTACGACCCCGGAGCAGTTCTTC.

The CDR3 reads CASSLVTGAAYNEQFF. The CDR3 DNA reads as TGCGCCAGCAGCTTGGTTACAGGGGCGGCCTACAATGAGCAGTTCTTC. The chain links TRBV5-1 to TRBJ2-1, with 7 bases fitting TRBD1. The CDR3 consists of 16 residues. With 0 bases clipped from V and 2 bases from J, the junction kept 5 bases outside the gene matches. Looked up from germline, CDR1 is SGHRS and CDR2 is YFSETQ.

The table lists this clonotype with a few counts. This rearrangement joins TRBV7-6 to TRBJ2-7, with TRBD2 as a possible D gene (6 bases). Germline V lookup: CDR1 SGHVS, CDR2 FNYEAQ. V was trimmed by 1 base and J by 6 bases, leaving 22 bases between them. This CDR3 has 17 amino acids. The chain's CDR3 is CASSLVGGSLPPGEQYF. For the CDR3, the DNA is TGTGCCAGCAGCTTAGTTGGGGGGTCACTACCCCCTGGCGAGCAGTACTTC.

This clonotype was counted ten times or more. This chain links TRBV12-3 or TRBV12-4 with TRBJ2-3; no definite D call. Trimming shortened V by 8 bases and J by 3 bases, and 18 bases separated the two germline ends. CDR3 size: 15 residues. CDR3 in amino acids: CASAKELIRTDTQYF. The DNA of the CDR3 is TGTGCCAGCGCGAAGGAGTTGATCCGTACAGATACGCAGTATTTT.

In this sample, this clonotype turned up many times. The rearrangement links TRBV7-9 to TRBJ2-7; TRBD2 matches at 10 bases. V dropped 6 bases and J dropped 5; count of bases not matched to a gene: 13. The CDR3 has 16 residues. The germline CDR1 and CDR2 sequences are SEHNR and FQNEAQ (reference sequence). As DNA, the CDR3 is TGTGCCAGCAGTACCCTAGCGGGAGCGCTATTTGACGAGCAGTACTTC. The encoded protein is CASSTLAGALFDEQYF.